This T cell receptor (beta chain) was obtained from a study of cytomegalovirus exposure and HLA in healthy donors. Study-wide results and caveats: A few V segments could not be told apart, such as TRBV6-2 and TRBV6-3, and were left out.

Germline loops: CDR1 MNHEY, CDR2 SVGAGI. The CDR3 extends over 14 amino acids. Trimming took off 5 bases at V and 6 bases at J, with 14 bases between the two ends. It was with 60 Vbeta and 13 Jbeta primers that the PCR ran. This table comes from immunoSEQ multiplex PCR, and its TCRdb copy is limited to in-frame clones, with some not included. This table has 130,000 or so clones, roughly four fifths appearing once. For this clone: Its antigen is unknown.

The sequence was collected from a female donor in good health and CMV-seropositive. The chain couples TRBV6-5 to TRBJ1-5; D might be TRBD1 (6 bases). The specimen sequenced was PBMCs. This CDR3 is CASSPRGGSQPQHF. The CDR3 nucleotides are TGTGCCAGCAGTCCGAGGGGGGGGAGTCAGCCCCAGCATTTT.